The 2 T cell receptor beta chains in this list originate from one sample, sequenced in a study of cytomegalovirus exposure and HLA in healthy donors. 60 Vbeta and 13 Jbeta primers were used in PCR. Using immunoSEQ multiplex PCR, the repertoire was profiled, and TCRdb retains in-frame clones only, with some absent. The repertoire has about 120,000 clones, approximately 80% of them found once; the top ten carry 2.5% to 3%. The sample comprised PBMCs. The receptor source for this set is a woman younger than 30 in good health and CMV-seropositive.

This rearrangement joins TRBV25-1 to TRBJ1-3; D gene unclear. The germline gives CDR1 MGHDK, CDR2 SYGVNS. There are 15 residues in the CDR3. Between the trimmed V and J ends, which lost 1 base and 6 bases, there was a span of 13 bases. CDR3 loop: CASSEFIGPQNTIYF. For the CDR3, the DNA is TGTGCCAGCAGTGAATTCATTGGGCCCCAAAACACCATATATTTT.

The CDR3 loop reads CASSPQDLPNQPQHF. The CDR3 nucleotides read TGTGCCAGCAGCCCCCAGGACTTGCCCAATCAGCCCCAGCATTTT. The chain is built from TRBV9 and TRBJ1-5; D unresolved. The CDR3 totals 15 residues. Trimming left V 4 bases short and J 3 bases short, with 14 bases between. Germline V CDR1 and CDR2: SGDLS, YYNGEE.